This T cell receptor (beta chain) was recovered during a study of OX40 agonist ivuxolimab in advanced cancers. Blood was sampled at baseline, cycle 4 day 1, and cycle 7 day 1. This CDR3 is built from 13 residues. Germline V gives CDR1 MNHNS, CDR2 SASEGT. Trimming shortened V by 6 bases and J by 4 bases, and 12 bases separated the two germline ends. TCRdb's table, derived via immunoSEQ multiplex PCR, lists solely in-frame clones and lacks some. The sample contains about 20,000 clones, 80% to 90% of which appear only once. The chain uses TRBV6-1 and TRBJ1-1; TRBD1 is a possible D gene (6 bases). The sequencing used CD4+ or CD8+ T cells sorted from blood, collected in a trial of the OX40 agonist ivuxolimab. The source of this sequence is an adult with an advanced solid tumor such as melanoma, head and neck, liver or kidney cancer. The CDR3: CASRRQESTEAFF. CDR3 DNA sequence: TGTGCCAGCAGAAGACAGGAGAGCACTGAAGCTTTCTTT.